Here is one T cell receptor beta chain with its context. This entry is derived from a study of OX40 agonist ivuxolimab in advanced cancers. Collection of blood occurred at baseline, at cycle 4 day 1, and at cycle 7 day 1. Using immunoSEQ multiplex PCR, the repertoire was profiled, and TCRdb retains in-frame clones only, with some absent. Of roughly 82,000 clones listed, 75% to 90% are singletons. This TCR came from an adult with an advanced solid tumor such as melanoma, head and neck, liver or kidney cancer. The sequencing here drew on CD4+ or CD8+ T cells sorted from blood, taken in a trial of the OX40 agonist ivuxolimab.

This CDR3 reads CASSIRRASSYEQYF. CDR3 in DNA: TGTGCCAGTAGTATTCGCAGGGCATCCTCCTACGAGCAGTACTTC. The gene calls are TRBV19 and TRBJ2-7; the D gene is possibly TRBD1 (5 bases). With 3 bases removed from V and 0 bases from J, the gap between germline ends came to 12 bases. The CDR3 spans 15 residues. The germline gives CDR1 LNHDA, CDR2 SQIVND (reference sequence).